Below, 2 T cell receptor beta chains from the same sample are listed, as sequenced in a study of blood T cell repertoires in COVID-19. Only in-frame clones appear in the TCRdb table, and some are missing; sequencing was by immunoSEQ multiplex PCR. The repertoire holds 200,000 to 300,000 clones, approximately 80% seen once, with around 26% in the top ten. Sequencing was done on a sample of peripheral blood. The source is a man aged 35-49 years with acute or convalescent COVID-19.

This chain connects TRBV19 to TRBJ2-7, with D tentatively TRBD1 (6 bases). The CDR3 sequence is 15 residues long. Germline V gives CDR1 LNHDA, CDR2 SQIVND (reference sequence). V lost 5 bases and J 2 bases, leaving 16 bases between the germline ends. The CDR3 nucleotides are TGTGCCAGTAGTTCCTTGGGGGCTAGCACCTACGAGCAGTACTTC. Translated: CASSSLGASTYEQYF. Combining the CDR3 with reference TRBV19 and TRBJ2-7 gives the whole variable domain DGGITQSPKYLFRKEGQNVTLSCEQNLNHDAMYWYRQDPGQGLRLIYYSQIVNDFQKGDIAEGYSVSREKKESFPLTVTSAQKNPTAFYLCASSSLGASTYEQYFGPGTRLTVT.

V gene TRBV2 combines with J gene TRBJ2-7; TRBD1 matches 7 bases. CDR3 length: 15 amino acids. The V and J ends lost 3 bases and 0 bases, in that order; junction bases with no gene match: 5. The germline CDR1 and CDR2 sequences are SNHLY and FYNNEI. The CDR3 DNA follows: TGTGCCAGCAGTGATTGGCAGGGGGACTCCTACGAGCAGTACTTC. This translates into CASSDWQGDSYEQYF.